The rows below give T cell receptor beta chains drawn from one sample of a study of cytomegalovirus exposure and HLA in healthy donors. Sequencing used immunoSEQ multiplex PCR; TCRdb keeps in-frame clones, though not all of them. The data show about 200,000 clones, roughly 78% seen once. Specimen: PBMCs. These receptors came from a girl between 5 and 17 years old in good health and CMV-seropositive. CDR3s include the opening cysteine and the closing phenylalanine or tryptophan. A D gene is named only where the DNA matches it firmly. Clone sizes are given selectively: once, few, many, or a class where the clone is expanded.

>TRBJ2-7|-|TRBV7-2|14|-
CASSLSGGSYEQYF
TGTGCCAGCAGCTTATCAGGGGGGTCCTACGAGCAGTACTTC
>TRBJ2-7|TRBD2|TRBV19|13|once
CASSMGGEYEQYF
TGTGCCAGTAGTATGGGGGGGGAATACGAGCAGTACTTC
>TRBJ2-7|TRBD2|TRBV10-2|14|-
CASSRLAADYEQYF
TGCGCCAGCAGTCGACTAGCGGCGGATTACGAGCAGTACTTC
>TRBJ2-2|-|TRBV9|15|few
CASSGIGQNTGELFF
TGTGCCAGCAGCGGGATTGGACAGAACACCGGGGAGCTGTTTTTT
>TRBJ1-2|-|TRBV19|13|-
CASSRASEGGYTF
TGTGCCAGTAGTCGCGCCTCGGAGGGTGGCTACACCTTC
>TRBJ2-3|TRBD2|TRBV7-8|16|-
CASSSRLAGVLDTQYF
TGTGCCAGCAGCTCGAGACTAGCGGGGGTCCTAGATACGCAGTATTTT
>TRBJ1-2|-|TRBV5-3|15|-
CARDCVGALDYGYTF
TGTGCCAGAGACTGCGTAGGTGCGCTGGACTATGGCTACACCTTC
>TRBJ2-5|-|TRBV20-1|11|few
CSARQQETQYF
TGCAGTGCTAGACAGCAAGAGACCCAGTACTTC
>TRBJ1-1|-|TRBV6-5|16|-
CASSYSMGVLNTEAFF
TGTGCCAGCAGTTACTCGATGGGAGTACTAAACACTGAAGCTTTCTTT
>TRBJ2-3|-|TRBV6-6|15|few
CASSYAGPITDTQYF
TGTGCCAGCAGTTACGCGGGTCCGATCACAGATACGCAGTATTTT
>TRBJ1-6|-|TRBV7-2|13|-
CASSGRRGSPLHF
TGTGCCAGCAGCGGTCGCCGGGGTTCACCCCTCCACTTT
>TRBJ2-7|-|TRBV9|14|-
CASSVDGGFYEQYF
TGTGCCAGCAGCGTAGATGGCGGATTCTACGAGCAGTACTTC
>TRBJ2-3|-|TRBV21-1|15|few
CASTFRERPGSTQYF
TGTGCCAGCACTTTTCGGGAGCGCCCCGGTAGTACGCAGTATTTT
>TRBJ2-3|TRBD2|TRBV5-4|16|-
CASSFRTRGGTDTQYF
TGTGCCAGCAGCTTTCGGACTAGAGGGGGCACAGATACGCAGTATTTT
>TRBJ2-4|TRBD2|TRBV6-5|14|-
CATRRTSGKNIQYF
TGTGCCACAAGACGGACTAGCGGCAAAAACATTCAGTACTTC
>TRBJ2-1|TRBD2|TRBV7-2|15|-
CASSLTSGGRNEQFF
TGTGCCAGCAGCCTAACTAGCGGGGGTAGAAATGAGCAGTTCTTC